This TCR beta chain was captured in a study of blood T cell repertoires in COVID-19. This clone came up a few times. This CDR3 spans 19 amino acids. Looked up from germline, CDR1 is MRHNA and CDR2 is SNTAGT. Germline trimming cut 4 bases from V and 2 bases from J; bases unmatched to any gene: 12. The table came from immunoSEQ multiplex PCR; TCRdb's copy has only in-frame clones and leaves some out. The table includes around 41,000 clones, 88% detected once. This sequence originates from a human donor in a cohort sampled during active COVID-19. The gene calls are TRBV6-4 and TRBJ2-1; 12 nucleotides align to TRBD1. Source material: peripheral blood. The CDR3 DNA follows: TGTGCCAGCAGTGGGGGGACAGGGGGCGAGGGAGCGCCCTACAATGAGCAGTTCTTC. Translation: CASSGGTGGEGAPYNEQFF.